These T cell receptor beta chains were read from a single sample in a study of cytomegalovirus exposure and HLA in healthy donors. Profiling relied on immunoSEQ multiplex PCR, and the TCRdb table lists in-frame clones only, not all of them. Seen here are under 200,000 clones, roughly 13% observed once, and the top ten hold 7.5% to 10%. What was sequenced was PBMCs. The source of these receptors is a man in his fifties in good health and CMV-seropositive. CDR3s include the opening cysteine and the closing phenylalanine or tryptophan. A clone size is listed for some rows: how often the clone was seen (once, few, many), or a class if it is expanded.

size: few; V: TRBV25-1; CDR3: CASSEVPVGNTIYF
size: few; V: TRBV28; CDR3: CASSLKTSGVSEQFF
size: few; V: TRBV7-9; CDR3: CASSSITGELFF
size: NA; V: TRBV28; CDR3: CASSSIRTGGNTEAFF
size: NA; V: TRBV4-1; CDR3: CASSQEGLRPQETQYF
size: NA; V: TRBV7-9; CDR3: CASSTTGGVGLLTKNIQYF
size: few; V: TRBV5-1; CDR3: CASSSNTGGAKNIQYF
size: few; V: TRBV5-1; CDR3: CASSLIAGESGTQYF
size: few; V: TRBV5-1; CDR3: CASSLKFQGYYNEQFF
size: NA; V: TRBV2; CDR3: CASSRFMNTEAFF
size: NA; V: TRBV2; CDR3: CASSDIWTSGDYSTDTQYF
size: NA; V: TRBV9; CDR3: CASSEGGSSYNEQFF
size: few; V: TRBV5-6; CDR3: CASSPKQAGRYGETQYF
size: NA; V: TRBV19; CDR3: CASRKEETQYF
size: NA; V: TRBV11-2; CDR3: CASSLRLAGGTDTQYF
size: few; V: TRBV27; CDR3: CASSLGDRSGIYSYNEQFF
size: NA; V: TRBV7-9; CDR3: CASKGLLPGHEQFF
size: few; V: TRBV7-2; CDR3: CASSASLITLGDGYTF
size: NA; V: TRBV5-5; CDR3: CASSLQGIRELFF
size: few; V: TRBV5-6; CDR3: CASSLALGRPTNEKLFF
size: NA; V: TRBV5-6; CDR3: CASSQDRGHDYGYTF
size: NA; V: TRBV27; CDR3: CASSPGGLFQETQYF
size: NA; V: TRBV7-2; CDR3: CASSLVWQGVRQPQHF
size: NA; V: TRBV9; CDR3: CASSPAGDRPRAFF
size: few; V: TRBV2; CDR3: CASSERDRGRTEAFF
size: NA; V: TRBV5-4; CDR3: CASSLQSTDTQYF
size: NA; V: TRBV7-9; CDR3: CASSYPVRVTGINEKLFF
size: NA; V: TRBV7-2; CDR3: CASSSDRQGIQYF
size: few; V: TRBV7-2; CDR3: CASSSRGRLAGPRETQYF
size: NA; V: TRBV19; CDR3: CASNDRGEGYTF
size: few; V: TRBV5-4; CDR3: CASSPTQGASEKLFF
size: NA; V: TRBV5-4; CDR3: CASSLGSATYEQYF
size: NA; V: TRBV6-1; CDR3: CASSFQQGGQYEQYF
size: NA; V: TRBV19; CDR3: CASSIRGTDNNEQFF
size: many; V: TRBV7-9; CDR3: CASSWTGEAFF
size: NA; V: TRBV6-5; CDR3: CASSPTGGATDTQYF
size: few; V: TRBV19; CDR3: CASTGRDQPQHF